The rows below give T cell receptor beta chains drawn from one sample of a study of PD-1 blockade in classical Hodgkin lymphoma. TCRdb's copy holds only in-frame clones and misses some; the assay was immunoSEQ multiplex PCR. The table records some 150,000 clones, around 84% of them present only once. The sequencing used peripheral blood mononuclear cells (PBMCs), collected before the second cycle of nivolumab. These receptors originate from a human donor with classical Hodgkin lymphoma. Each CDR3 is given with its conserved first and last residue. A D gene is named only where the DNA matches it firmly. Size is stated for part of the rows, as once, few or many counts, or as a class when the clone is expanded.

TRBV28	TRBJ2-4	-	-	CASSRRQGGKNIQYF	TGTGCCAGCAGCCGCAGACAGGGAGGGAAAAACATTCAGTACTTC
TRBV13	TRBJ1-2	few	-	CASSSEQGIGYTF	TGTGCCAGCAGCTCCGAACAGGGAATTGGCTACACCTTC
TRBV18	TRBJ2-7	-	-	CASSPDSRAREQYF	TGTGCCAGCTCACCGGATAGTCGGGCTCGGGAGCAGTACTTC
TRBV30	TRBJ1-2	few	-	CAWSPDGAYGYTF	TGTGCCTGGAGCCCCGACGGAGCCTATGGCTACACCTTC
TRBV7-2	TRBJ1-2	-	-	CASSFGRQGNGYTF	TGTGCCAGCAGCTTCGGACGGCAGGGGAATGGCTACACCTTC
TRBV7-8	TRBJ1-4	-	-	CASSLRDPSGTLGEKLFF	TGTGCCAGCAGCTTAAGAGACCCATCCGGGACTTTGGGCGAAAAACTGTTTTTT
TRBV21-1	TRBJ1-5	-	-	CASGTVHSNQPQHF	TGTGCCAGCGGGACAGTTCATAGCAATCAGCCCCAGCATTTT
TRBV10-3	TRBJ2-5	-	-	CAISSNRGGETQYF	TGTGCCATCAGCTCTAACAGGGGGGGAGAGACCCAGTACTTC
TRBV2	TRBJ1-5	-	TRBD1	CASSEVGRGNSNQPQHF	TGTGCCAGCAGTGAAGTCGGCAGGGGGAATAGCAATCAGCCCCAGCATTTT
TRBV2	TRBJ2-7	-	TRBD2	CASIGLAGGTSSYEQYF	TGTGCCAGCATAGGTCTAGCGGGGGGGACAAGCTCCTACGAGCAGTACTTC
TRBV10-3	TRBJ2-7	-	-	CAISESSSYEQYF	TGTGCCATCAGTGAGTCGTCATCCTACGAGCAGTACTTC
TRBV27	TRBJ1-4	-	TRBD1	CASSLGGANEKLFF	TGTGCCAGCAGTCTAGGGGGCGCCAATGAAAAACTGTTTTTT
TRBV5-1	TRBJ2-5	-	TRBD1	CASSWGAGGDETQYF	TGCGCCAGCAGCTGGGGGGCAGGGGGCGATGAGACCCAGTACTTC
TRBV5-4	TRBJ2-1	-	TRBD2	CASSHASGTPNEQFF	TGTGCCAGCAGCCATGCTAGCGGGACCCCTAATGAGCAGTTCTTC
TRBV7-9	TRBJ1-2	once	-	CASSLVTDDGYTF	TGTGCCAGCAGCTTAGTGACAGACGATGGCTACACCTTC
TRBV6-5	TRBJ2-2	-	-	CASSYSLWGYAGELFF	TGTGCCAGCAGTTACTCATTATGGGGCTACGCCGGGGAGCTGTTTTTT
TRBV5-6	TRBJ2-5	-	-	CASSLDSAQGTQYF	TGTGCCAGCAGCTTGGATTCTGCGCAAGGTACCCAGTACTTC
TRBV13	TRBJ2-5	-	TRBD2	CASSPGLADQETQYF	TGTGCCAGCAGCCCGGGACTAGCGGACCAAGAGACCCAGTACTTC
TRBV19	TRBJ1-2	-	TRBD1	CASSLLDREDYGYTF	TGTGCCAGTAGTTTGTTGGACAGGGAGGACTATGGCTACACCTTC
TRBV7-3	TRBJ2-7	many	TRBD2	CASSLYPGGLYEQYF	TGTGCCAGCAGCTTATATCCGGGAGGGCTCTACGAGCAGTACTTC
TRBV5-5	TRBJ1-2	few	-	CASRKTKGYTF	TGTGCCAGCAGGAAGACAAAAGGCTACACCTTC
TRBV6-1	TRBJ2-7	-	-	CASSFISEQYF	TGTGCCAGCAGCTTCATTTCCGAGCAGTACTTC
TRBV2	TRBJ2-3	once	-	CAKQITGTDTQYF	TGTGCCAAGCAGATCACAGGCACAGATACGCAGTATTTT
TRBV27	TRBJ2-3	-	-	CASTLWGSSTDTQYF	TGTGCCAGCACCCTTTGGGGCTCTAGCACAGATACGCAGTATTTT
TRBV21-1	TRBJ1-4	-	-	CASSKLGETNEKLFF	TGTGCCAGCAGCAAACTAGGGGAGACTAATGAAAAACTGTTTTTT
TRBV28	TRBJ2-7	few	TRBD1	CASTRTGAAYEQYF	TGTGCCAGCACCCGGACAGGTGCGGCGTACGAGCAGTACTTC
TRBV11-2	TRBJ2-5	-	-	CASSLRRPQETQYF	TGTGCCAGCAGCTTACGAAGACCCCAAGAGACCCAGTACTTC
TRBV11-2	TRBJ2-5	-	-	CASSLSLRQGAQETQYF	TGTGCCAGCAGCTTAAGTCTTAGGCAAGGAGCCCAAGAGACCCAGTACTTC
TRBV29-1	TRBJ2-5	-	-	CSVALRHTGGAGGTQYF	TGCAGCGTTGCCCTACGGCACACAGGGGGAGCGGGGGGGACCCAGTACTTC
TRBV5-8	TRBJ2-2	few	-	CASSLTANTGELFF	TGTGCCAGCAGCTTGACAGCGAACACCGGGGAGCTGTTTTTT
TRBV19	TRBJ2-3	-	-	CASSILRGLPDTQYF	TGTGCCAGTAGTATTCTCAGGGGTCTCCCAGATACGCAGTATTTT
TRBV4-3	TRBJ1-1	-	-	CASSQSSGRNTEAFF	TGCGCCAGCAGCCAAAGTTCAGGGAGGAACACTGAAGCTTTCTTT
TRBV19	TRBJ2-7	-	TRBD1	CASSPGQGDEQYF	TGTGCCAGTAGTCCGGGACAGGGGGACGAGCAGTACTTC
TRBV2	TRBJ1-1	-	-	CASRISSGTEAFF	TGTGCCAGCAGAATATCTTCGGGGACTGAAGCTTTCTTT
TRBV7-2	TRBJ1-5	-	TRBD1	CASSPDRGIVQPQHF	TGTGCCAGCAGCCCTGACAGGGGGATAGTTCAGCCCCAGCATTTT
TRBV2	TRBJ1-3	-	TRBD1	CASSGDSSGNTIYF	TGTGCCAGCAGTGGGGACAGCTCTGGAAACACCATATATTTT
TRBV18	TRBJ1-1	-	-	CASSPGGNEAFF	TGTGCCAGCTCACCAGGGGGAAATGAAGCTTTCTTT
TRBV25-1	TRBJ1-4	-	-	CASSATSGALNEKLFF	TGTGCCAGCAGTGCCACTTCAGGGGCTTTAAATGAAAAACTGTTTTTT
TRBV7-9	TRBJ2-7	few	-	CASRGQSNEQYF	TGTGCCAGCAGAGGACAGAGCAACGAGCAGTACTTC
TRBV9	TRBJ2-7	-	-	CASSVGTVSYEQYF	TGTGCCAGCAGCGTAGGGACAGTCTCCTACGAGCAGTACTTC
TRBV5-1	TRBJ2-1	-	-	CASSLGGAVSYNEQFF	TGCGCCAGCAGCTTGGGAGGAGCTGTGTCCTACAATGAGCAGTTCTTC
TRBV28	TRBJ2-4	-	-	CASSQGGTLAKNIQYF	TGTGCCAGCAGCCAAGGGGGGACACTAGCCAAAAACATTCAGTACTTC
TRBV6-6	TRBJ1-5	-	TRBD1	CASRRTGTSNQPQHF	TGTGCCAGCAGGAGGACAGGGACTAGCAATCAGCCCCAGCATTTT
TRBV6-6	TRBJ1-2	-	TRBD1	CASSSSGGAGYTF	TGTGCCAGCAGTTCATCAGGGGGCGCAGGCTACACCTTC
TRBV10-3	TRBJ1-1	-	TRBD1	CAISDSTGGTEAFF	TGTGCCATCAGTGACTCGACAGGGGGCACTGAAGCTTTCTTT
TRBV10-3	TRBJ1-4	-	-	CAISESTTTNEKLFF	TGTGCCATCAGTGAGTCGACCACAACTAATGAAAAACTGTTTTTT
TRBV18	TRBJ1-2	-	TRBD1	CASSPLTDRGGHGYTF	TGTGCCAGCTCACCGCTAACAGACAGGGGAGGGCATGGCTACACCTTC
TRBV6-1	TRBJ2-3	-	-	CASSEIVGFTDTQYF	TGTGCCAGCAGTGAAATTGTGGGGTTCACAGATACGCAGTATTTT
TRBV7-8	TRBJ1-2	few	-	CASSNTGSVYGYTF	TGTGCCAGCAGCAATACAGGGAGTGTCTATGGCTACACCTTC
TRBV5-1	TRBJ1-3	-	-	CASSLVGPGNTIYF	TGCGCCAGCAGCTTGGTGGGACCGGGAAACACCATATATTTT
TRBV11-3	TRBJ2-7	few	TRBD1	CASSLGTAVEEQYF	TGTGCCAGCAGCCTGGGGACAGCGGTTGAGGAGCAGTACTTC
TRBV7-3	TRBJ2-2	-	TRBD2	CASSLGLANTGELFF	TGTGCCAGCAGCTTGGGACTAGCGAACACCGGGGAGCTGTTTTTT